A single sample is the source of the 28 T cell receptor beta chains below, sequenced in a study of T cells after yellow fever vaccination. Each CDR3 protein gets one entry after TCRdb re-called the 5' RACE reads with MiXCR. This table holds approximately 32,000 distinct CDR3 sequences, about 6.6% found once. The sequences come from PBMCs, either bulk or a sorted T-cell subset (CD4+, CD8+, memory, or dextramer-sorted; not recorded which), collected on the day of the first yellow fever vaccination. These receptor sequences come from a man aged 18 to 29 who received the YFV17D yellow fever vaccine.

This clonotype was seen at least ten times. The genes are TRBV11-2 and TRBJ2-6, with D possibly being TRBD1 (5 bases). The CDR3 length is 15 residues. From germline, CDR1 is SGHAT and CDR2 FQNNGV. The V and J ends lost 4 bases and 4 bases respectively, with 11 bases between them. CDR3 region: CASSSQGSGANVLTF. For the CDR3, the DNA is TGTGCCAGCAGCTCCCAGGGTAGCGGGGCCAACGTCCTGACTTTC.

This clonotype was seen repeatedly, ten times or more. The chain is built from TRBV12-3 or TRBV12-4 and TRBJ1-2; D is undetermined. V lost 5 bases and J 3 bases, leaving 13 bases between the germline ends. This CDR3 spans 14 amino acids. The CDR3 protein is CASSPLGIYYGYTF. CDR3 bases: TGTGCCAGCAGTCCACTTGGGATCTACTATGGCTACACCTTC.

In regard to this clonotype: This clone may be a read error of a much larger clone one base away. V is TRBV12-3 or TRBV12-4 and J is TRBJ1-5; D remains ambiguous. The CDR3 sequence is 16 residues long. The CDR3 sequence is CASSSRREGSKQPQHF. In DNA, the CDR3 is TGTGCCAGCAGTTCCCGGAGGGAAGGGAGCAAGCAGCCCCAGCATTTT.

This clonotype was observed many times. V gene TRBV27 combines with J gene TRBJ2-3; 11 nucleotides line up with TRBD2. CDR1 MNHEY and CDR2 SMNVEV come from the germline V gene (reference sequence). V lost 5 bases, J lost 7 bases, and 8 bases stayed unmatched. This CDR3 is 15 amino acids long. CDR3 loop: CASSTPGLAEHTQYF. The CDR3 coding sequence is TGTGCCAGCAGTACTCCGGGACTAGCGGAGCATACGCAGTATTTT.

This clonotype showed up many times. The CDR3 protein is CASSFPGNTIYF. Here the CDR3 DNA reads TGTGCCAGCAGCTTTCCAGGAAACACCATATATTTT. The rearrangement links TRBV28 to TRBJ1-3; the D is unclear. Per germline, CDR1 MDHEN and CDR2 SYDVKM. The CDR3 loop spans 12 amino acids. V was pared by 6 bases and J by 4 bases, with 7 bases between. The entire variable domain, with the rest obtained from reference TRBV28 and TRBJ1-3, is as follows: DVKVTQSSRYLVKRTGEKVFLECVQDMDHENMFWYRQDPGLGLRLIYFSYDVKMKEKGDIPEGYSVSREKKERFSLILESASTNQTSMYLCASSFPGNTIYFGEGSWLTVV.

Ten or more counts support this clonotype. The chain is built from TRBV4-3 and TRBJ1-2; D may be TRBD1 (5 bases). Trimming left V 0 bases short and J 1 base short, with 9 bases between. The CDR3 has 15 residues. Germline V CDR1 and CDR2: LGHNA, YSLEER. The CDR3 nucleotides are TGCGCCAGCAGCCAAGATAGGGGTGGTAACTATGGCTACACCTTC. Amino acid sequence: CASSQDRGGNYGYTF.

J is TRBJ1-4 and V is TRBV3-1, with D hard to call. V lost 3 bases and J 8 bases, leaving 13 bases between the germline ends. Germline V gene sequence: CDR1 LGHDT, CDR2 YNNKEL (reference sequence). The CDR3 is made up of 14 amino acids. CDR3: CASSQNRHSEKLFF. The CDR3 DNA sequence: TGTGCCAGCAGCCAGAATCGACATTCCGAAAAACTGTTTTTT.

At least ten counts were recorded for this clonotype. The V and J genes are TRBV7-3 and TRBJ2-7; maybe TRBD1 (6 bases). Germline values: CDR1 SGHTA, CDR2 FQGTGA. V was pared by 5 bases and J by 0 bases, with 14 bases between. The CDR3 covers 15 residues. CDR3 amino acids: CASSRRGRPSYEQYF. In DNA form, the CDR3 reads TGTGCCAGCAGCCGCAGGGGCCGACCCTCCTACGAGCAGTACTTC.

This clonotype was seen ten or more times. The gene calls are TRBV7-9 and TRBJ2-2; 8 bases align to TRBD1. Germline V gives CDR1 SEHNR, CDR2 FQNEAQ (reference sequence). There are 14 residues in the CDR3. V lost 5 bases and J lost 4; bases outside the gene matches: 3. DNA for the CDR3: TGTGCCAGCAGCGAACAGGGGGGCACCGGGGAGCTGTTTTTT. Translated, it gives CASSEQGGTGELFF. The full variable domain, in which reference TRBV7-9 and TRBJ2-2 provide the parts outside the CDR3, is DTGVSQNPRHKITKRGQNVTFRCDPISEHNRLYWYRQTLGQGPEFLTYFQNEAQLEKSRLLSDRFSAERPKGSFSTLEIQRTEQGDSAMYLCASSEQGGTGELFFGEGSRLTVL.

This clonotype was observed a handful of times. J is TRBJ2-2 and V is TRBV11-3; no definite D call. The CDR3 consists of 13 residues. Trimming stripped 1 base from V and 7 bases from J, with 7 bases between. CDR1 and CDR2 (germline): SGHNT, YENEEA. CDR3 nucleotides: TGTGCCAGCAGCTTAGTTCTCGGCGGGGAGCTGTTTTTT. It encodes CASSLVLGGELFF.

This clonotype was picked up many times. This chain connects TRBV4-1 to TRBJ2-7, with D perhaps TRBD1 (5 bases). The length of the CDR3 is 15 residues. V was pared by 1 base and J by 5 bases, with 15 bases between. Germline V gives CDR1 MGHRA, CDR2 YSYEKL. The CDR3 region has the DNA TGCGCCAGCAGCCAAGTCGGGCAGGGTATGGACGAGCAGTACTTC. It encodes CASSQVGQGMDEQYF.

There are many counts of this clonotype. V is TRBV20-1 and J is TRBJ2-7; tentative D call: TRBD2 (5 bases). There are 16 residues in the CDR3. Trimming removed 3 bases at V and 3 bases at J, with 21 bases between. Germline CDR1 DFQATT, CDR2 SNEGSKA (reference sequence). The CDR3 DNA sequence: TGCAGTGCTAGTGTGATTGGGAGTAAGTCGGGCTACGAGCAGTACGTC. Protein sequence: CSASVIGSKSGYEQYV.

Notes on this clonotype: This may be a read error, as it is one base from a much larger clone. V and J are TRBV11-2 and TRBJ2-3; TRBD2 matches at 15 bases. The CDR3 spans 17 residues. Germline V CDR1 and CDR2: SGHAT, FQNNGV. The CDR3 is CAISPRTSGGAGDTQYF. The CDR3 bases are TGTGCCATCAGCCCCCGGACTAGCGGGGGGGCGGGGGATACGCAGTATTTT.

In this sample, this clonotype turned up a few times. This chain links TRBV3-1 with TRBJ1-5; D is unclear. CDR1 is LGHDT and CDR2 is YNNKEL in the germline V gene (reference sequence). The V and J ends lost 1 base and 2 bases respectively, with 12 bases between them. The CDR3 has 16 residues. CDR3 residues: CASSQGVGSGNQPQHF. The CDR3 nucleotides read TGTGCCAGCAGCCAAGGGGTCGGGAGTGGCAATCAGCCCCAGCATTTT.

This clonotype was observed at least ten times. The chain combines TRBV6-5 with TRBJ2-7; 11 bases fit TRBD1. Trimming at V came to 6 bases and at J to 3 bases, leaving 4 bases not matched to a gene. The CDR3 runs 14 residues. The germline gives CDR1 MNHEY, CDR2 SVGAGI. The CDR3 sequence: CASRGTGGDYEQYV. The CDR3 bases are TGTGCCAGCAGGGGGACAGGGGGGGACTACGAGCAGTACGTC.

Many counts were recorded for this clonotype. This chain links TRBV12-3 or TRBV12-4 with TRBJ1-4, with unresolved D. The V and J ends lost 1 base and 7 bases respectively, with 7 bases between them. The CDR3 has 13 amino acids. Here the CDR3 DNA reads TGTGCCAGCAGTTTAGGACAACTTGAAAAACTGTTTTTT. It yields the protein CASSLGQLEKLFF.

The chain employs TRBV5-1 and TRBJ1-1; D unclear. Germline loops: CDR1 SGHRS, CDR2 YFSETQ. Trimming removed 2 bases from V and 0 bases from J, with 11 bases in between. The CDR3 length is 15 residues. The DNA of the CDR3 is TGCGCCAGCAGCTTCTCGACCGGCATGAACACTGAAGCTTTCTTT. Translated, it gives CASSFSTGMNTEAFF.

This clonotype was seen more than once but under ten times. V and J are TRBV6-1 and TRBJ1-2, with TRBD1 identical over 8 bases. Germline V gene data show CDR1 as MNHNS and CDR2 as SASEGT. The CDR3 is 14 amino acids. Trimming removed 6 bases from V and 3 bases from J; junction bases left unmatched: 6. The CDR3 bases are TGTGCCAGCAGAGTGACAGGGGTTGACTATGGCTACACCTTC. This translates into CASRVTGVDYGYTF.

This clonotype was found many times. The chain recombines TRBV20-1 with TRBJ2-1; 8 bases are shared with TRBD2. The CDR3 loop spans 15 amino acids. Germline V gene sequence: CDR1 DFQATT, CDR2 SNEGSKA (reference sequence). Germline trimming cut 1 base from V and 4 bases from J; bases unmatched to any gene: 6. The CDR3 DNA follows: TGCAGTGCTAGAGTGCAAGCGGGGGAGTACAATGAGCAGTTCTTC. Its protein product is CSARVQAGEYNEQFF.

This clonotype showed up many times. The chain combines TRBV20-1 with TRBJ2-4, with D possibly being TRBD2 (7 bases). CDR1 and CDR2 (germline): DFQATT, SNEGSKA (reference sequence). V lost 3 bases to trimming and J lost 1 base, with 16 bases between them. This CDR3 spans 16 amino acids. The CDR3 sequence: CSARPGGGAAKNIQYF. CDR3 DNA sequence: TGCAGTGCTAGGCCAGGAGGGGGGGCGGCCAAAAACATTCAGTACTTC.

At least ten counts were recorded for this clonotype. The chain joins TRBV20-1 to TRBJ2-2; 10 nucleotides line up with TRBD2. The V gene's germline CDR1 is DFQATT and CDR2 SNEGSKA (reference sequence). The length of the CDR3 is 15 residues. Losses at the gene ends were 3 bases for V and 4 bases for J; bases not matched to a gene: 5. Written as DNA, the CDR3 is TGCAGTGCTAGTATAGCGGGGGGTCTCACCGGGGAGCTGTTTTTT. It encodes CSASIAGGLTGELFF.

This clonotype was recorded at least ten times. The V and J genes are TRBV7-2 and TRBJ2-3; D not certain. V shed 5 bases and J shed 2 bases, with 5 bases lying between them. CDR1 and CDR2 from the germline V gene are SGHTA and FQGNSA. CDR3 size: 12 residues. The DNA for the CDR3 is TGTGCCAGCAGCCCGTTCACAGATACGCAGTATTTT. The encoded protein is CASSPFTDTQYF. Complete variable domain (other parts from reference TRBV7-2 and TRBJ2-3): GAGVSQSPSNKVTEKGKDVELRCDPISGHTALYWYRQSLGQGLEFLIYFQGNSAPDKSGLPSDRFSAERTGGSVSTLTIQRTQQEDSAVYLCASSPFTDTQYFGPGTRLTVL.

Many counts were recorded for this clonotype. The CDR3 region is CSASSVSGTYNEQFF. In DNA, the CDR3 is TGCAGTGCTAGTTCGGTTAGCGGGACTTACAATGAGCAGTTCTTC. The V gene is TRBV20-1, the J gene TRBJ2-1, with 8 bases fitting TRBD2. CDR3 length: 15 residues. V gave up 3 bases and J gave up 4 bases; unmatched junction bases: 8. The germline V gene has CDR1 DFQATT and CDR2 SNEGSKA (reference sequence).

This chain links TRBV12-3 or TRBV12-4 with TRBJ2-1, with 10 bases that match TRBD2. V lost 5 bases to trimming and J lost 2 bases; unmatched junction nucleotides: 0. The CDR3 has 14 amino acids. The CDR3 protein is CASSTSGAYNEQFF. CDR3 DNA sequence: TGTGCCAGCAGTACTAGCGGGGCCTACAATGAGCAGTTCTTC.

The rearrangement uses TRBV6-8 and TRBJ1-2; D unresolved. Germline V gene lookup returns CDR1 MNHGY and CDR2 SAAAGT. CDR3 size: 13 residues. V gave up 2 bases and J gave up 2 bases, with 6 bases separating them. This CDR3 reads CASSYAENYGYTF. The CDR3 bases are TGTGCCAGCAGTTACGCGGAAAACTATGGCTACACCTTC.

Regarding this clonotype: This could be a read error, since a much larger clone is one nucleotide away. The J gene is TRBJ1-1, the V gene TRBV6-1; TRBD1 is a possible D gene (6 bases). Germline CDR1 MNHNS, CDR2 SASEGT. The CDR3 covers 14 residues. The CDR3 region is CASIYRVTNTEDFF. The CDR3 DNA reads TGTGCCAGCATCTACAGGGTAACGAACACTGAAGATTTCTTT.

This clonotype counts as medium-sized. CDR3 sequence (DNA): TGCAGTGCTAGAGGACTTGCGAGCACAGATACGCAGTATTTT. It is translated as CSARGLASTDTQYF. The chain recombines TRBV20-1 with TRBJ2-3; no clear D. Germline V lookup: CDR1 DFQATT, CDR2 SNEGSKA (reference sequence). V was cut by 1 base and J by 0 bases, with 8 bases left in between. This CDR3 has 14 residues.

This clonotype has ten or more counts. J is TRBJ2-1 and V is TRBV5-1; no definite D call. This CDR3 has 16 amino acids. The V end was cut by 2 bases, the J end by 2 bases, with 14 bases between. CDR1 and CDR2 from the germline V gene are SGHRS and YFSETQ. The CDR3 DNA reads TGCGCCAGCAGCTTAAGCACCGGACCTGCCTACAATGAGCAGTTCTTC. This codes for CASSLSTGPAYNEQFF.